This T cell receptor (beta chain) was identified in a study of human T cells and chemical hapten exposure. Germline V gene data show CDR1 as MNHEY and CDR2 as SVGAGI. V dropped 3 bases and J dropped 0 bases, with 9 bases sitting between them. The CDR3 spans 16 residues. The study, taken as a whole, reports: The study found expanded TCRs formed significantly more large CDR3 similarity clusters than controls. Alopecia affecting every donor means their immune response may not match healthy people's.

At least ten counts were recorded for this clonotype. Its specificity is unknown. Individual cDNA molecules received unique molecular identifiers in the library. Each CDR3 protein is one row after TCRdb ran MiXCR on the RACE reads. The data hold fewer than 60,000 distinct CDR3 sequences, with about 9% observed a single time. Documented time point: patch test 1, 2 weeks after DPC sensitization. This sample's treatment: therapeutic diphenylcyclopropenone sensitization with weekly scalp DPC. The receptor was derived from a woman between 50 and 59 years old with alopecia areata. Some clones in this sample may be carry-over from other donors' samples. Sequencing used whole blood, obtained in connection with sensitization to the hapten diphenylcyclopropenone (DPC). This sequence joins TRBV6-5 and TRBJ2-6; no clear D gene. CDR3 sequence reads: CASSYAPYSGANVLTF. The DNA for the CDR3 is TGTGCCAGCAGTTATGCACCTTACTCTGGGGCCAACGTCCTGACTTTC.